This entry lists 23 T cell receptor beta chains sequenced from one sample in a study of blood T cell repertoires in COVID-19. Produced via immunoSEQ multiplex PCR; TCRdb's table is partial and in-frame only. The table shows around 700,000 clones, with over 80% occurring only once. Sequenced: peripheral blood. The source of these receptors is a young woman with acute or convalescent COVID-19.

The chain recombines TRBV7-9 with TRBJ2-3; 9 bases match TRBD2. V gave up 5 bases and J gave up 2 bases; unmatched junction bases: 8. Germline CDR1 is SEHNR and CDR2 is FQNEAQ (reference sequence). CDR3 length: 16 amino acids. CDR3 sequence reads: CASSPSGTSLTDTQYF. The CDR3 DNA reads TGTGCCAGCAGCCCATCCGGGACTAGCCTCACAGATACGCAGTATTTT.

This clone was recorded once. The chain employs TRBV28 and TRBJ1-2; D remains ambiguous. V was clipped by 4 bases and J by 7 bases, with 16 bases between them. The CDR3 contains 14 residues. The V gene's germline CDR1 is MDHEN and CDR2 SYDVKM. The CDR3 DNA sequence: TGTGCCAGCAGTTCCCAAATCCGGGGAGCTGGCTACACCTTC. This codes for CASSSQIRGAGYTF.

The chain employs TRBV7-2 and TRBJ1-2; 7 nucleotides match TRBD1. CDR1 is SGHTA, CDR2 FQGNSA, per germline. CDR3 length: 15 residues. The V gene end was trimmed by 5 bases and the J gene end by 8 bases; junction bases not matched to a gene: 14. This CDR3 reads CASSPRTGQMGGYTF. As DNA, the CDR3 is TGTGCCAGCAGCCCTCGGACAGGTCAGATGGGGGGCTACACCTTC.

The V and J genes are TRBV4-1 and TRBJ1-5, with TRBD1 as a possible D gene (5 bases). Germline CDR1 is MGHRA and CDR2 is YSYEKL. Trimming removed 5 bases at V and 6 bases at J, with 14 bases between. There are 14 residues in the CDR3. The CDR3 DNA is TGCGCCAGCAGCGCCGGGGCGGGAGGTCAGCCCCAGCATTTT. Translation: CASSAGAGGQPQHF.

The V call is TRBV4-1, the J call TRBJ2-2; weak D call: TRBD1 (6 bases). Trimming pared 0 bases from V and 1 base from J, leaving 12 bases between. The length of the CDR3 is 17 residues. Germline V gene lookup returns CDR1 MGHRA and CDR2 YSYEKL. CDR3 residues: CASSQEVWGRNTGELFF. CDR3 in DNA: TGCGCCAGCAGCCAAGAGGTCTGGGGGCGGAACACCGGGGAGCTGTTTTTT.

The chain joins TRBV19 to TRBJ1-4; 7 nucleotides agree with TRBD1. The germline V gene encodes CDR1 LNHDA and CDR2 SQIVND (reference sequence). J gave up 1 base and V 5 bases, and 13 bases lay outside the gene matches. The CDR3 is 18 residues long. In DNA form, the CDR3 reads TGTGCCAGTAGTTCCTCTACAGGGGCCGGAGGAACTAATGAAAAACTGTTTTTT. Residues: CASSSSTGAGGTNEKLFF.

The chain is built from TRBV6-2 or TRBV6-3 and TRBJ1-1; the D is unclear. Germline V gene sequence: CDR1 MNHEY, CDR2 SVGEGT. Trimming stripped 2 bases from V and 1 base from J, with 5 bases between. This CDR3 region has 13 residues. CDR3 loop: CASSYVSNTEAFF. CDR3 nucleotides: TGTGCCAGCAGTTACGTCTCGAACACTGAAGCTTTCTTT.

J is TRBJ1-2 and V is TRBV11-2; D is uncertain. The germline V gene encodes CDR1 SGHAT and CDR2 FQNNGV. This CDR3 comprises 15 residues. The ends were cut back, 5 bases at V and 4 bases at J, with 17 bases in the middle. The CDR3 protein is CASSRPGGMAYGYTF. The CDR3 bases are TGTGCCAGCAGCCGGCCCGGAGGGATGGCCTATGGCTACACCTTC.

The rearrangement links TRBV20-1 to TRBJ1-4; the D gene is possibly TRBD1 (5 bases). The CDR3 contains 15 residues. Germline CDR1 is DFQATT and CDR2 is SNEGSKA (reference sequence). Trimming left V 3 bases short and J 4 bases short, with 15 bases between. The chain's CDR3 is CSASGAGQGNEKLFF. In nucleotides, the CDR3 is TGCAGTGCTAGTGGTGCAGGGCAGGGTAATGAAAAACTGTTTTTT.

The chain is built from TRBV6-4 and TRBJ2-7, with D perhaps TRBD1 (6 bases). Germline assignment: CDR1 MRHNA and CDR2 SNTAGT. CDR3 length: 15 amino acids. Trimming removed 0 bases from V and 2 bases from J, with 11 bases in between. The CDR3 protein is CASSDSLQGTYEQYF. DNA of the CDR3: TGTGCCAGCAGTGACTCGTTGCAGGGGACCTACGAGCAGTACTTC.

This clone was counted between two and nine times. As DNA, the CDR3 is TGTGCCAGCAGCTTGACAGGGTCCACTCACACCATATATTTT. Translation gives CASSLTGSTHTIYF. The rearrangement uses TRBV5-5 and TRBJ1-3; D might be TRBD1 (6 bases). Germline V gene sequence: CDR1 SGHKS, CDR2 YYEKEE (reference sequence). The CDR3 has 14 residues. Trimming left V 1 base short and J 8 bases short, with 13 bases between. Drawing the rest from reference TRBV5-5 and TRBJ1-3, the complete variable domain is DAGVTQSPTHLIKTRGQQVTLRCSPISGHKSVSWYQQVLGQGPQFIFQYYEKEERGRGNFPDRFSARQFPNYSSELNVNALLLGDSALYLCASSLTGSTHTIYFGEGSWLTVV.

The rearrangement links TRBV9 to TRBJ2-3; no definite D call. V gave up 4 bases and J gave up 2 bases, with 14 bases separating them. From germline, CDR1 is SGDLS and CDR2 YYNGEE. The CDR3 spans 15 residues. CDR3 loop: CASSSRGVTTDTQYF. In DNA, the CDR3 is TGTGCCAGCAGCTCCCGAGGTGTAACCACAGATACGCAGTATTTT.

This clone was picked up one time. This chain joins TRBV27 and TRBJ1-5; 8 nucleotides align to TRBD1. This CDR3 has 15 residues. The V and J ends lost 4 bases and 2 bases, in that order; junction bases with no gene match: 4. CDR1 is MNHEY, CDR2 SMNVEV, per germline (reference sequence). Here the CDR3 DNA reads TGTGCCAGCAGTTACGGACAGGGTGGCAATCAGCCCCAGCATTTT. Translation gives CASSYGQGGNQPQHF.

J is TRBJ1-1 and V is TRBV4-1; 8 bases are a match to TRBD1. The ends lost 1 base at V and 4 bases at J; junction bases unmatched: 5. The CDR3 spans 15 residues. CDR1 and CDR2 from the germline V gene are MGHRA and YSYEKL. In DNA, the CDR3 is TGCGCCAGCAGCCAAGGCCAGGGGGCCGGCACTGAAGCTTTCTTT. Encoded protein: CASSQGQGAGTEAFF.

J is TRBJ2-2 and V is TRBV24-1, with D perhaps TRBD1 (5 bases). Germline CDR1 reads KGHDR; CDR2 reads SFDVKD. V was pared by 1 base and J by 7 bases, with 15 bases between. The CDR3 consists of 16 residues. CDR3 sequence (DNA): TGTGCCACCAGTGATTTTTTGGACACCGTGGGCGGGGAGCTGTTTTTT. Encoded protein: CATSDFLDTVGGELFF.

The CDR3 sequence: CASSEGQGFGYTF. In nucleotides, the CDR3 is TGTGCCAGCAGCGAGGGGCAGGGCTTTGGCTACACCTTC. The V call is TRBV9, the J call TRBJ1-2, with D possibly being TRBD1 (5 bases). Looked up from germline, CDR1 is SGDLS and CDR2 is YYNGEE. The CDR3 loop spans 13 amino acids. The V and J ends lost 3 bases and 7 bases respectively, with 13 bases between them. The variable domain in full, with the rest retrieved from reference TRBV9 and TRBJ1-2, is DSGVTQTPKHLITATGQRVTLRCSPRSGDLSVYWYQQSLDQGLQFLIQYYNGEERAKGNILERFSAQQFPDLHSELNLSSLELGDSALYFCASSEGQGFGYTFGSGTRLTVV.

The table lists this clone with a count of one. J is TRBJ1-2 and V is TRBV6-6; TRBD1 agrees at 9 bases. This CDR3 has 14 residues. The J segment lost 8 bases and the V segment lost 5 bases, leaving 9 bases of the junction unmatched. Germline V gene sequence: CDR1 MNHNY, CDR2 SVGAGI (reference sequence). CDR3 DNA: TGTGCCAGCAGTGGGACAGGGAGCTGGGAGGGCTACACCTTC. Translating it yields CASSGTGSWEGYTF.

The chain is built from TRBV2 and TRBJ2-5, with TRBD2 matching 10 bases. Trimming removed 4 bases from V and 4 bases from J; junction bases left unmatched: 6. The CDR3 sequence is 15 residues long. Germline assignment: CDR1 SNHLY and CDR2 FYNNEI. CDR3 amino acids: CASSGERGGGETQYF. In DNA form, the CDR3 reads TGTGCCAGCAGTGGCGAGCGGGGGGGCGGAGAGACCCAGTACTTC.

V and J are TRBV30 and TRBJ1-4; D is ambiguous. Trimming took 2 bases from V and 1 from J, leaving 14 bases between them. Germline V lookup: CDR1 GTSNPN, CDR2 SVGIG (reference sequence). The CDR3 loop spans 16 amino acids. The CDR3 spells CAWSHSIGKTNEKLFF. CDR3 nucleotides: TGTGCCTGGAGTCATTCAATCGGGAAAACTAATGAAAAACTGTTTTTT. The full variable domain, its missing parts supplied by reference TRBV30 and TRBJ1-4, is SQTIHQWPATLVQPVGSPLSLECTVEGTSNPNLYWYRQAAGRGLQLLFYSVGIGQISSEVPQNLSASRPQDRQFILSSKKLLLSDSGFYLCAWSHSIGKTNEKLFFGSGTQLSVL.

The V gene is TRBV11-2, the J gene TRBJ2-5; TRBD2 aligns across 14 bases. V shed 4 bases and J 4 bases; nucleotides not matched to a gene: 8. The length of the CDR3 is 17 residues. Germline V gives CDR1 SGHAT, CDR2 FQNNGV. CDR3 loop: CASSYGRLAGGPETQYF. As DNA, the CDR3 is TGTGCCAGCAGCTACGGCAGACTAGCGGGGGGGCCAGAGACCCAGTACTTC.

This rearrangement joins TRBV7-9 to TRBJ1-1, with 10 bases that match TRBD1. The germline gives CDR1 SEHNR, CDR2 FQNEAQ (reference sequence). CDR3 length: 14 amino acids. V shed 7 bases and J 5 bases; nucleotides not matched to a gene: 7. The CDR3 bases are TGTGCCAGCAACCCCGACAGGGGGCTTACTGAAGCTTTCTTT. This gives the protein CASNPDRGLTEAFF.

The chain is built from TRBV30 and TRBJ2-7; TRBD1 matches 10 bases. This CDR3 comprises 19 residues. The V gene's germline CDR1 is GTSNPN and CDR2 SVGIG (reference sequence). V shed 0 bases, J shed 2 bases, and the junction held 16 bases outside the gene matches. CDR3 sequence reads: CAWSVLSFLPGTGAYEQYF. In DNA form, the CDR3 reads TGTGCCTGGAGTGTACTTTCTTTTTTACCAGGGACAGGGGCCTACGAGCAGTACTTC.

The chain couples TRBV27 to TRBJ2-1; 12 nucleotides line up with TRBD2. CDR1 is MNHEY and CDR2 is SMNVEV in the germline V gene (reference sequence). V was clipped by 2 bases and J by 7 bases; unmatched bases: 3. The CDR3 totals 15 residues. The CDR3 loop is CASSLLAGGGNEQFF. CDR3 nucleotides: TGTGCCAGCAGTTTACTAGCGGGGGGGGGTAATGAGCAGTTCTTC.